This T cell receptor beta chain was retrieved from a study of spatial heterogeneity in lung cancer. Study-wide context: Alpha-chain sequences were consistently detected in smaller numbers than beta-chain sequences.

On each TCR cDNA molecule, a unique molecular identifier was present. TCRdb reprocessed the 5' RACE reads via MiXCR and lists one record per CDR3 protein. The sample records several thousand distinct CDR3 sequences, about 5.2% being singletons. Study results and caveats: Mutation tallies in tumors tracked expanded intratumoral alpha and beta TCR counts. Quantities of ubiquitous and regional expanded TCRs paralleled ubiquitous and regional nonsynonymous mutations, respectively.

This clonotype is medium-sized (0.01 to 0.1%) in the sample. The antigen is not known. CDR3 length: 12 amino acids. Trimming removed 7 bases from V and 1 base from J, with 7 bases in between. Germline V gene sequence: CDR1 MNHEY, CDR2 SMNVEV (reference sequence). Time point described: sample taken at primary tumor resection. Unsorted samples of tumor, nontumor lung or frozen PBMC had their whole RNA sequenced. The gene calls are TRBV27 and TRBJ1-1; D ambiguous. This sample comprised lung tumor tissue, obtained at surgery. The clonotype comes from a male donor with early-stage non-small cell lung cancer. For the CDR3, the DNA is TGTGCCAGCAAGAGCGGGAACACTGAAGCTTTCTTT. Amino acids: CASKSGNTEAFF.